Here is one TCR beta chain with its context. Clones were read by immunoSEQ multiplex PCR, and TCRdb kept only the in-frame ones, dropping some. Of about 180,000 clones in the sample, approximately 95% were seen once. The CDR3 contains 14 residues. Looked up from germline, CDR1 is SGHRS and CDR2 is YFSETQ. V lost 2 bases and J 0 bases, leaving 8 bases between the germline ends. This sample is part of a study of T cell responses to AZD1222 COVID-19 vaccine. The source material was peripheral blood, sampled 28 days after the second dose of the MenACWY control vaccine. This chain connects TRBV5-1 to TRBJ1-2; D is unresolved. The sequence was collected from an adult who received the MenACWY meningococcal vaccine as a control. The CDR3 region has the DNA TGCGCCAGCAGCTTAGGCGGGACTAACTATGGCTACACCTTC. Its protein is CASSLGGTNYGYTF.